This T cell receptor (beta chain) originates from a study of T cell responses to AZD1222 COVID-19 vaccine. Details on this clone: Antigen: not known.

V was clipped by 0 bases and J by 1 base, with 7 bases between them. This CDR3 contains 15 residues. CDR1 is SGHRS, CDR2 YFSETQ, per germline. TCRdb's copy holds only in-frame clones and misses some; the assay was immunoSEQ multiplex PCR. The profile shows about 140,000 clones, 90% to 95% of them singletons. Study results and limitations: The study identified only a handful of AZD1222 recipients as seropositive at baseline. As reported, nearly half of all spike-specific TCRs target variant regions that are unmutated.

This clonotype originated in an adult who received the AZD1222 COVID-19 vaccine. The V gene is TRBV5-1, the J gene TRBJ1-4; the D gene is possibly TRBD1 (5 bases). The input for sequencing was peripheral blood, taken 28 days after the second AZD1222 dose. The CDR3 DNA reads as TGCGCCAGCAGCTTGGTTAGGGGAACTAATGAAAAACTGTTTTTT. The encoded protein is CASSLVRGTNEKLFF.